This T cell receptor beta chain was recorded in a study of CD8+CD57+ T cells in acquired aplastic anemia. The TCR beta profiling, which covered VDJ combination and CDR3 sequence, was carried out using genomic DNA as the template. TCRdb used MiXCR to reprocess the reads, holding one entry per CDR3 protein. The sample yields 300,000 or so distinct CDR3 sequences, 45% to 65% seen once. Whoever was chosen for sequencing had shown CD8+CD57+ cell expansion by flow cytometry. Trimming took 7 bases from V and 1 from J; bases not matched to a gene: 4. The CDR3 loop spans 13 amino acids. The germline gives CDR1 SGDLS, CDR2 YYNGEE.

The chain couples TRBV9 to TRBJ2-5; 7 bases align to TRBD1. Sequenced: sorted CD4+, CD8+, or CD8+CD57+ T cells (not recorded which) from PBMCs. The sequence was obtained from a human donor with aplastic anemia. This chain's CDR3 is CASRGQAQETQYF. The CDR3 DNA reads TGTGCCAGCCGTGGACAGGCCCAAGAGACCCAGTACTTC. The complete variable domain, with remaining parts taken from reference TRBV9 and TRBJ2-5, reads DSGVTQTPKHLITATGQRVTLRCSPRSGDLSVYWYQQSLDQGLQFLIQYYNGEERAKGNILERFSAQQFPDLHSELNLSSLELGDSALYFCASRGQAQETQYFGPGTRLLVL.